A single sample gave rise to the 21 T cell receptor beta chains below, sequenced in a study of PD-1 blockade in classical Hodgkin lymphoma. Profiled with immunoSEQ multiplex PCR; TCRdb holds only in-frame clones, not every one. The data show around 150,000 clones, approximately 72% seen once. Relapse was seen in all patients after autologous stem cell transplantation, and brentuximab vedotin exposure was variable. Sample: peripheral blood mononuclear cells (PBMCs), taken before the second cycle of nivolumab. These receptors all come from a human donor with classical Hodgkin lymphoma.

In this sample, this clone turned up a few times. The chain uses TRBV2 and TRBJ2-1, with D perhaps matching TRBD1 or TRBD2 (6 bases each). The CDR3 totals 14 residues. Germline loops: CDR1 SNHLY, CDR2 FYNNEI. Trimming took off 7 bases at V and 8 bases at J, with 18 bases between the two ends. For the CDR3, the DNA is TGTGCCAGCACCTCGGGGGCCACTAGGGATGAGCAGTTCTTC. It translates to CASTSGATRDEQFF.

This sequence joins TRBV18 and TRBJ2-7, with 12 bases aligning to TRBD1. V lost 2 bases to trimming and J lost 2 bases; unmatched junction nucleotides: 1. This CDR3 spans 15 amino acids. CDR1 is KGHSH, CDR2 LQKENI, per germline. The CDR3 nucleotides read TGTGCCAGCTCACCAGGGACAGGGGGCCCCTACGAGCAGTACTTC. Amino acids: CASSPGTGGPYEQYF.

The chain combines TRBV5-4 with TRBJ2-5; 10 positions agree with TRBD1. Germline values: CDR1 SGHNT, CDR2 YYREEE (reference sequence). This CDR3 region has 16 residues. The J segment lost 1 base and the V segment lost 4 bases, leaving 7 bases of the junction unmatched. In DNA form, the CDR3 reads TGTGCCAGCAGCCGTCCCGGGACAGGGGCCCAAGAGACCCAGTACTTC. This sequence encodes CASSRPGTGAQETQYF.

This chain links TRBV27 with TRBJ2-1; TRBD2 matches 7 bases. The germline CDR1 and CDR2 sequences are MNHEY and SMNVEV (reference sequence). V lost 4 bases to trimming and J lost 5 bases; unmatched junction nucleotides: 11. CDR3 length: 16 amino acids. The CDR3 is CASSSLGSGVNNEQFF. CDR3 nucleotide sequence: TGTGCCAGCAGTTCTCTAGGGAGCGGGGTAAACAATGAGCAGTTCTTC.

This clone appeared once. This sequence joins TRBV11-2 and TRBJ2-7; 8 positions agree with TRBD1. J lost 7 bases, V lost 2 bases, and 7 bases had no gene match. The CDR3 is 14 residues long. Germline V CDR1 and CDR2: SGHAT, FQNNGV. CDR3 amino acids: CASSLFQGAGEQYF. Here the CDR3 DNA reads TGTGCCAGCAGCTTATTCCAGGGGGCGGGGGAGCAGTACTTC.

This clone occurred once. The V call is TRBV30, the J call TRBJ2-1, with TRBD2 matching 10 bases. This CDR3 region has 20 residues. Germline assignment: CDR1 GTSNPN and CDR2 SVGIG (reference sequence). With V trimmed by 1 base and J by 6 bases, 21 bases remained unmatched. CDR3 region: CAWSAHLAGVTYGVSNEQFF. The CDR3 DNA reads TGTGCCTGGAGTGCACATCTAGCGGGAGTAACGTACGGTGTCTCCAATGAGCAGTTCTTC.

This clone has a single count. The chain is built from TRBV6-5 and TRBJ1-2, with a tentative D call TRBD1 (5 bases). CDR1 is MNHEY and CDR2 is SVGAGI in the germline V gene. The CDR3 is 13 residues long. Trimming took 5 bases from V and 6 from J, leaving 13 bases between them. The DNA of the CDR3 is TGTGCCAGCAGTGGGGGTGCAGAAAATGGCTACACCTTC. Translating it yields CASSGGAENGYTF.

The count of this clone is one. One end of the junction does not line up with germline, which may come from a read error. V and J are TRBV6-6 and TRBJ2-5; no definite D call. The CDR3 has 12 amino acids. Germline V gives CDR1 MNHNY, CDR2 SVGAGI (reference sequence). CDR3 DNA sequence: TGTGCCAGCAGTTACCTTCCGCTCCTTGGTGACTTC. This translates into CASSYLPLLGDF.

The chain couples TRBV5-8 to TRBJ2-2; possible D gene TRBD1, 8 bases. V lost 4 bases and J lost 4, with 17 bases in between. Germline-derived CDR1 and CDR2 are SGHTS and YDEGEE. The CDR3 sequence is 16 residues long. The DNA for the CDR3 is TGTGCCAGCAGCATGGGGTACAGGGGGGGCACCGGGGAGCTGTTTTTT. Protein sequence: CASSMGYRGGTGELFF.

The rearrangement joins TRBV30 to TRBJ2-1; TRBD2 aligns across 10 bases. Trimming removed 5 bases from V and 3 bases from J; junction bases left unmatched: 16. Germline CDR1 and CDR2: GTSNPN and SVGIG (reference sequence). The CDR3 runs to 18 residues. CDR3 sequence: CAWVKAGGPSGFYNEQFF. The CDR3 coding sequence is TGTGCCTGGGTAAAAGCGGGAGGGCCTTCTGGATTCTACAATGAGCAGTTCTTC.

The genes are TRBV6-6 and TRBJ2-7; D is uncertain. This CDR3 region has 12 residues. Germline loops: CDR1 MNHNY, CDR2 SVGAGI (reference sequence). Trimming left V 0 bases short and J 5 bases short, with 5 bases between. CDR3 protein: CASSYSGDEQYF. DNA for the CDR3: TGTGCCAGCAGTTACTCTGGGGACGAGCAGTACTTC.

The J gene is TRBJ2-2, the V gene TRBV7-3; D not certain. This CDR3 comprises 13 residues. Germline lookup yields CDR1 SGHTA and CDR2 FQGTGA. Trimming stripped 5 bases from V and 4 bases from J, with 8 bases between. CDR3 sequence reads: CASSPLVTGELFF. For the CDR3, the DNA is TGTGCCAGCAGCCCCCTAGTCACCGGGGAGCTGTTTTTT.

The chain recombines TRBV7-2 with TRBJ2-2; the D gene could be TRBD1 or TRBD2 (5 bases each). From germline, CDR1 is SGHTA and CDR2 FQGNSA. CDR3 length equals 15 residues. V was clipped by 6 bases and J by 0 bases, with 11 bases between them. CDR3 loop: CASSSGPSNTGELFF. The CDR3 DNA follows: TGTGCCAGCAGTTCGGGACCCTCGAACACCGGGGAGCTGTTTTTT.

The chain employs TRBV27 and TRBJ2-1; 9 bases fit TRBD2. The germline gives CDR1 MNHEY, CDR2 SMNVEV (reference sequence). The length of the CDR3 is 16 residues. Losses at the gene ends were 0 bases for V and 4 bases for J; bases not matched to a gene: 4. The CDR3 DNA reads TGTGCCAGCAGTTTATCCTCTAGCGGGGTTTACAATGAGCAGTTCTTC. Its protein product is CASSLSSSGVYNEQFF.

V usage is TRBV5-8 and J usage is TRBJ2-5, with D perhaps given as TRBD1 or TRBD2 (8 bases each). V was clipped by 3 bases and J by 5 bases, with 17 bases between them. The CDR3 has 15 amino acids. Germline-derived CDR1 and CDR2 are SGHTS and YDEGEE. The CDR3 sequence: CASSSGQGGGETQYF. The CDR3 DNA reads TGTGCCAGCAGCTCCGGACAGGGCGGGGGGGAGACCCAGTACTTC.

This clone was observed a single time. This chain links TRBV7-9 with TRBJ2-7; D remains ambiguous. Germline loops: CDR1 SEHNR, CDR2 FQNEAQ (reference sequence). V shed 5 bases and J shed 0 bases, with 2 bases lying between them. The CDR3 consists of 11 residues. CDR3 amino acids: CASSVSYEQYF. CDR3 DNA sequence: TGTGCCAGCAGCGTCTCCTACGAGCAGTACTTC.

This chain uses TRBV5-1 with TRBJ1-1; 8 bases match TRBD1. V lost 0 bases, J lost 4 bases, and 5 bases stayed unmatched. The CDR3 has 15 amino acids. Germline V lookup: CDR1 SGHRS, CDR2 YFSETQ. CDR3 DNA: TGCGCCAGCAGCTTGGAGGCAGGGGGCATCACTGAAGCTTTCTTT. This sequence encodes CASSLEAGGITEAFF.

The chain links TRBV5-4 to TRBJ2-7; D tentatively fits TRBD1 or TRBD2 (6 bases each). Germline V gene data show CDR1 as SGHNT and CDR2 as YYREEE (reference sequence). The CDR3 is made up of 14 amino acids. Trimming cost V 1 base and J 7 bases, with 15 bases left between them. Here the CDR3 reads CASSLRGALGEQYF. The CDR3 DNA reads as TGTGCCAGCAGCTTGAGGGGGGCACTAGGGGAGCAGTACTTC.

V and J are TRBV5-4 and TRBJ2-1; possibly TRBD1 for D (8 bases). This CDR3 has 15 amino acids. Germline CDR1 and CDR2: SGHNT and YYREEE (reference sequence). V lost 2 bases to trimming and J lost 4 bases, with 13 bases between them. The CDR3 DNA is TGTGCCAGCAGCTTTGACAGGGGAGGGTACAATGAGCAGTTCTTC. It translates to CASSFDRGGYNEQFF.

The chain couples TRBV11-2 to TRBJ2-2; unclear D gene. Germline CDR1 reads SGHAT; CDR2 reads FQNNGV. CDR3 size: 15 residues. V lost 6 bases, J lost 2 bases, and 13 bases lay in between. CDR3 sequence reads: CASSGGRVNTGELFF. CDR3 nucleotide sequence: TGTGCCAGCAGTGGTGGCAGAGTTAACACCGGGGAGCTGTTTTTT.

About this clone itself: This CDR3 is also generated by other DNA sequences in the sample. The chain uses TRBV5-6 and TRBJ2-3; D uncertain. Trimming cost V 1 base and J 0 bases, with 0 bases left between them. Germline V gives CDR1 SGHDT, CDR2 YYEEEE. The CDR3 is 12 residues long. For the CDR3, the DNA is TGTGCCAGCAGCTTGAGCACAGATACGCAGTATTTT. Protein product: CASSLSTDTQYF.